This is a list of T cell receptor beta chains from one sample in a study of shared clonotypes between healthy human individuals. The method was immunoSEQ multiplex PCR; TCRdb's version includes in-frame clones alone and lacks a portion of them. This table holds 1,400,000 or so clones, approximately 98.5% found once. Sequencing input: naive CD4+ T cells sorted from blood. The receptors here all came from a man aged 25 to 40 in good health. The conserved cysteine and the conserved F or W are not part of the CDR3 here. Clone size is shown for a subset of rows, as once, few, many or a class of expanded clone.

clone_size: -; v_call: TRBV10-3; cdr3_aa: AISDPHHEQY
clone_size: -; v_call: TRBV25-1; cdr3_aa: ASSDFTGASYEQY
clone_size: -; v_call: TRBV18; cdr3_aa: ASSPFRQGTSTDTQY
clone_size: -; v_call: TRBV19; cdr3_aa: ASMPGTVASTQY
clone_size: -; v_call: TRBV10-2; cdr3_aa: SSSEIPGLAGTWSYEQY
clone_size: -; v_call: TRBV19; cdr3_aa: ASSGLAGFNPPEY
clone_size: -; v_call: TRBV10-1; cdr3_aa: ASSRDRAYEQY
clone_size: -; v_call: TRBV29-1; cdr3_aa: SVAPFGGANVLT
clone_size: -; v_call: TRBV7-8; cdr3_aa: ASSLGPANYGYT
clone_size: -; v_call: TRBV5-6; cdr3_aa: ASSLTGVEQY
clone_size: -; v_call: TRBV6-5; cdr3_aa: ATGGTGQGEKLF
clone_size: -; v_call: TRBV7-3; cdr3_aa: ASSPAGNEQF
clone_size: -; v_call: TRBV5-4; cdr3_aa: ASSLMTGRDYEQY
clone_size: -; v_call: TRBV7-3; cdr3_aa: ASSLTSGGSGNTIY
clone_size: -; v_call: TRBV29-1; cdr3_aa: SAGLAYNEQF
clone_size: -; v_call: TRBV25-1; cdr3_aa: ASSASSAYEQY
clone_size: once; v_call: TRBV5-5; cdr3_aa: ASSLEGLAGEY
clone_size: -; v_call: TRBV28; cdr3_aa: ASSNSQGPNQPQH
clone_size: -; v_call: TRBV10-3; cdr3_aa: AISETLAGTRQY
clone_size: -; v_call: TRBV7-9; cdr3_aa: ASSLALGRRPDTQY
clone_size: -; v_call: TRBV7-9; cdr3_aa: ASSLAKGAGEKLF
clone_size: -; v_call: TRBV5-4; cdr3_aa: ASSLELAGAYEQY
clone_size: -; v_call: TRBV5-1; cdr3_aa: ASSPQGATNEKLF
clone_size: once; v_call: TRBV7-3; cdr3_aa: ASSLRLEHYNEQF
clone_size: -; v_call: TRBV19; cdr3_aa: ASSMGSGTGDNQPQH
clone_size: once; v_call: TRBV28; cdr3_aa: ASSSRDSPYQPQH
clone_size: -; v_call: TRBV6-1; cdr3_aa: ASSEVTGAYGYT
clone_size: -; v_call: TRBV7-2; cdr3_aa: ASSLALRYEQY
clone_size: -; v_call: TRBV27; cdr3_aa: ASRLRQAPRATEAF
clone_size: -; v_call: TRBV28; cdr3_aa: ASSSGGNTEAF
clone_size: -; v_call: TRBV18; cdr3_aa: ASSPTGGGEKLF
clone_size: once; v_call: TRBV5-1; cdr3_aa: ASGGLAGVNEQF
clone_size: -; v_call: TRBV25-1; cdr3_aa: ASSRLGLEAF
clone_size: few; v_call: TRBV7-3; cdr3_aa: ASSVRNTGELF
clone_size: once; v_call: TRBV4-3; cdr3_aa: ASSQDHAIPGELF
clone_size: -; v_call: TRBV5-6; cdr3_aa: ASSQITGEREQY
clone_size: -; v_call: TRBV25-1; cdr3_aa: ASRHRGETQY
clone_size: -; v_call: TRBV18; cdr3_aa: ASSPAGGPEQY
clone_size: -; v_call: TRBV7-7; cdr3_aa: ASSLVVQETQY
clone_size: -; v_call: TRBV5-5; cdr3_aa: ASSLNLLALPDTQY